This TCR beta chain emerged from a study of identical twins' blood T cells. TCRdb processed the 5' RACE reads anew with MiXCR; each CDR3 protein has one entry. This sample has around 380,000 distinct CDR3 sequences; about 28% occur once, and the top ten carry 5.5% to 7%. This clonotype was detected only a few times. This clonotype originated in a woman aged 18 to 50 in good health. The sequenced sample consisted of PBMCs.

DNA for the CDR3: TGCGCCAGCAGTGCTCCCCTCGGGGTAGGCGGTAGCACAGATACGCAGTATTTT. Protein: CASSAPLGVGGSTDTQYF. V usage is TRBV10-1 and J usage is TRBJ2-3; weak D call: TRBD2 (5 bases). Trimming left V 4 bases short and J 0 bases short, with 20 bases between. CDR1 WNHNN and CDR2 SYGVQD come from the germline V gene (reference sequence). The CDR3 is made up of 18 amino acids.